This TCR beta chain derives from a study of radiotherapy plus CTLA-4 blockade in lung cancer. Study-level points and caveats: Reports identified early blood T cell clone dynamics, with interferon-beta, as the best response predictor.

Turning to this clone: Antigen unknown.

Some clones are missing from TCRdb's copy, which holds only in-frame ones; the method was immunoSEQ multiplex PCR. The sample has about 98,000 clones; around 90% are singletons. The sequencing here drew on peripheral blood, taken from a patient treated with radiotherapy plus ipilimumab. This TCR was recovered from a human donor with non-small cell lung cancer that progressed on radiotherapy plus ipilimumab.

This CDR3 reads CASSLIRKATDTQYF. CDR3 sequence (DNA): TGCGCCAGCAGCTTGATCAGGAAGGCGACAGATACGCAGTATTTT. This chain connects TRBV5-1 to TRBJ2-3; no definite D call. Trimming left V 1 base short and J 3 bases short, with 12 bases between. Germline CDR1 and CDR2: SGHRS and YFSETQ. The length of the CDR3 is 15 residues.